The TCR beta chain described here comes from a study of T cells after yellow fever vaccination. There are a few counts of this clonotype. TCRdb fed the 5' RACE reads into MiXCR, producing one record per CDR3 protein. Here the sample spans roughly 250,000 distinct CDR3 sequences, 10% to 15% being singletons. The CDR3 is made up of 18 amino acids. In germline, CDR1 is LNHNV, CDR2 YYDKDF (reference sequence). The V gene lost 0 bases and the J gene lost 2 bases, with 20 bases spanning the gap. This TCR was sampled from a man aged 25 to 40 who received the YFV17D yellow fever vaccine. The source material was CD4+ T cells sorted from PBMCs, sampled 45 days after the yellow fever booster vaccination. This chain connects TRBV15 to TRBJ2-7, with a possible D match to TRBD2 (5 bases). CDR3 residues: CATSRDSSSSSLPYEQYF. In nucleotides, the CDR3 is TGTGCCACCAGCAGAGATTCTAGCAGTTCGAGCCTCCCCTACGAGCAGTACTTC. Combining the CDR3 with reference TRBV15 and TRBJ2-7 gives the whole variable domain DAMVIQNPRYQVTQFGKPVTLSCSQTLNHNVMYWYQQKSSQAPKLLFHYYDKDFNNEADTPDNFQSRRPNTSFCFLDIRSPGLGDTAMYLCATSRDSSSSSLPYEQYFGPGTRLTVT.